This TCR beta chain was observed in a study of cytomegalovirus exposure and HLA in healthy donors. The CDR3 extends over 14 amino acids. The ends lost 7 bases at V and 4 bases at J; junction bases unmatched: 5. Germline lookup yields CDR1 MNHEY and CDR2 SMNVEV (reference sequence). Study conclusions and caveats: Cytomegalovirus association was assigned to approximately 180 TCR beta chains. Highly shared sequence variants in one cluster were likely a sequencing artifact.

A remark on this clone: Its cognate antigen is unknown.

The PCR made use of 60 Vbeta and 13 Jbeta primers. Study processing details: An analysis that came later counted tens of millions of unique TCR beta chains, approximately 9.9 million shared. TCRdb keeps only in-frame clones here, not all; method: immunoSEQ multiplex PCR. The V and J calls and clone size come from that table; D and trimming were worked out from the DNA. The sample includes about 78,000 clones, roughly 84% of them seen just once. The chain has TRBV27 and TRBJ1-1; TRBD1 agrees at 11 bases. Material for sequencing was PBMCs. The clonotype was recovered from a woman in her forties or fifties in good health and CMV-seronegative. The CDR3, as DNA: TGTGCCAGCATGGGGACAGGGGGTGGCACTGAAGCTTTCTTT. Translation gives CASMGTGGGTEAFF.